This paragraph covers one T cell receptor (beta chain) sequence. The CDR3 spans 14 residues. V lost 3 bases to trimming and J lost 8 bases, with 19 bases between them. Germline V gives CDR1 DFQATT, CDR2 SNEGSKA (reference sequence). These data originate in a study of blood T cell repertoires in COVID-19. Overall study: COVID-19 samples from acute and convalescent phases originated in the United States, Italy and Spain. T cells, B-cell-depleted T cells, or PBMCs provided the cDNA or gDNA that served as material.

TCRdb's copy holds only in-frame clones and misses some; the assay was immunoSEQ multiplex PCR. Here the sample spans about 350,000 clones, almost 90% being singletons. V and J are TRBV20-1 and TRBJ1-2; D unclear. Sequenced sample: peripheral blood. The receptor was isolated from a woman in her sixties or seventies with COVID-19, enrolled during active disease. This CDR3 reads CSASASRQARGYTF. CDR3 sequence (DNA): TGCAGTGCTAGTGCTTCAAGACAAGCAAGGGGCTACACCTTC.